This TCR beta chain derives from a study of Ad26.COV2.S vaccination and SARS-CoV-2 variants. About the research overall: By the intramuscular route, Ad26.COV2.S was given once, or twice 56 days apart.

Described treatment: around 19 received Ad26.COV2.S at low or high dose, single or two shots; several received placebo; per-sample allocation not given. The investigators took samples on day 63 after the first vaccine or placebo injection. Boston hosted the donor, who was an adult aged 18-55 years. The shot given was an Ad26 vector that makes Wuhan-strain SARS-CoV-2 spike. Germline lookup yields CDR1 LNHDA and CDR2 SQIVND (reference sequence). The CDR3 has 18 residues. Trimming at V came to 9 bases and at J to 3 bases, leaving 19 bases not matched to a gene. TCRdb keeps only in-frame clones here, not all; method: immunoSEQ multiplex PCR. The data hold 440,000 or so clones, with around 90% observed a single time.

The sequence was collected from a person between 18 and 59 years old who received the Ad26.COV2.S COVID-19 vaccine or a placebo. This sample comprised peripheral blood, obtained in a trial of Ad26.COV2.S vaccine versus placebo. The V gene is TRBV19, the J gene TRBJ2-2; 7 bases are a match to TRBD2. CDR3 in amino acids: CASSPKVGGRVDTGELFF. CDR3 nucleotide sequence: TGTGCCAGCAGCCCGAAGGTCGGCGGGAGAGTTGACACCGGGGAGCTGTTTTTT. The full variable domain, completed using reference TRBV19 and TRBJ2-2, is DGGITQSPKYLFRKEGQNVTLSCEQNLNHDAMYWYRQDPGQGLRLIYYSQIVNDFQKGDIAEGYSVSREKKESFPLTVTSAQKNPTAFYLCASSPKVGGRVDTGELFFGEGSRLTVL.